The clone carrying this T cell receptor (beta chain) was seen only a few times. The antigen remains unidentified. TCRdb re-derived calls from the 5' RACE reads in MiXCR, one entry per CDR3 protein. Of 160,000 or so distinct CDR3 sequences listed, 25% to 40% are singletons. The record originates from a study of T-cell memory formation after mild COVID-19. Study-level points and caveats: In second-wave clones peaking day 37, SARS-CoV-2 specificity remained unconfirmed. Shrinking CD4+ clones were chiefly CM and EM; CD8+ ones were chiefly EMRA.

This CDR3 spans 12 amino acids. V was trimmed by 4 bases and J by 8 bases, leaving 9 bases between them. This clonotype was obtained from an adult woman who had mild COVID-19 (a few samples of this study predate the infection). Cell type and time point are not known. Material for sequencing was PBMCs or a T cell subset sorted from them (not recorded which). V gene TRBV12-3 or TRBV12-4 combines with J gene TRBJ2-4; no clear D gene. The CDR3 region has the DNA TGTGCCAGCAGTTCGAGTGGGCACATTCAGTACTTC. It is translated as CASSSSGHIQYF.